This T cell receptor beta chain is drawn from a study of post-analysis software for immune sequencing data. CDR1 MNHNS and CDR2 SASEGT come from the germline V gene. Deletions cut 6 bases from V and 0 bases from J, with 8 bases between. CDR3 length equals 13 residues. Study observations and caveats: The normalized Chao1 diversity of multiple sclerosis patients was significantly lower than that of controls. Roughly 5 TRBV segments occurring more often in patients than controls included TRBV5-6, TRBV5-1 and TRBV20-1.

Incorporated into the TCR beta cDNA libraries were unique molecular identifiers, which served to reduce PCR and sequencing biases. Input populations of about 0.85 to 11 million T cells gave rise to around 480,000 cDNA molecules. TCRdb processed the PCR reads anew with MiXCR; each CDR3 protein has one entry. This table has approximately 260,000 distinct CDR3 sequences, less than 40% appearing once. As concerns this clonotype: Its specificity is unknown.

The receptor was derived from a girl aged 10-17 years with multiple sclerosis. The chain carries TRBV6-1 and TRBJ1-1; D not certain. Sequenced sample: blood. The CDR3 here is CASSYNLNTEAFF. CDR3 coding DNA: TGTGCCAGCAGCTACAACTTGAACACTGAAGCTTTCTTT.